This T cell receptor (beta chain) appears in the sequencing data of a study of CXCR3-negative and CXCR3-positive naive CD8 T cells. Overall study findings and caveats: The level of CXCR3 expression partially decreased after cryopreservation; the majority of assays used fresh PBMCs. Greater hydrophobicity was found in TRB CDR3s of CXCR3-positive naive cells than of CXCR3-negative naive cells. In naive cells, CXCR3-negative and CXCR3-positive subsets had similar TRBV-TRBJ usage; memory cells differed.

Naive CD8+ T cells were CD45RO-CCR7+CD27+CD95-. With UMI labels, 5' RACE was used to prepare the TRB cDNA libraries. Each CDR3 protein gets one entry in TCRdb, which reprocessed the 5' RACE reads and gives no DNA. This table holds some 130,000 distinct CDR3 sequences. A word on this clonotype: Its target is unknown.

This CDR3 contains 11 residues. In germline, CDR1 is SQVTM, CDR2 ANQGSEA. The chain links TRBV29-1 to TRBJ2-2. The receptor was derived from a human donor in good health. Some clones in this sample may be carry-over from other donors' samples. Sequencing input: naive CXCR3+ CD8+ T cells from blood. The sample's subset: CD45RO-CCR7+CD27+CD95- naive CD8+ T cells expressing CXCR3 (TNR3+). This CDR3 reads CSVVQGGELFF.